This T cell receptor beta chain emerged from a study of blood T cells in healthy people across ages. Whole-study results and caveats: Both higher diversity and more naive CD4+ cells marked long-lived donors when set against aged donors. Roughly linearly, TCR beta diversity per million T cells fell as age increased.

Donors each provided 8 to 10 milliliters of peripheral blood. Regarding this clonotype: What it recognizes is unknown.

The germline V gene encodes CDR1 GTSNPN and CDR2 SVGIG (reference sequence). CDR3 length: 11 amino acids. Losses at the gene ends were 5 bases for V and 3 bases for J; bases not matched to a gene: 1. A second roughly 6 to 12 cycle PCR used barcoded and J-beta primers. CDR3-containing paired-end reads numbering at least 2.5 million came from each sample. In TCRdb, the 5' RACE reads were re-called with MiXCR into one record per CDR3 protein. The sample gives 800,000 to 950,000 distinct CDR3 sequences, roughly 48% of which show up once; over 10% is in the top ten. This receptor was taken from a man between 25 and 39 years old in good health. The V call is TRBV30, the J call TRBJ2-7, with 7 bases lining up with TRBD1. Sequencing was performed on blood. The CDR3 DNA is TGTGCCTGGGACAGGGACTACGAGCAGTACTTC. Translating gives CAWDRDYEQYF. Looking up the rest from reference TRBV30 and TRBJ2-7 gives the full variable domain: SQTIHQWPATLVQPVGSPLSLECTVEGTSNPNLYWYRQAAGRGLQLLFYSVGIGQISSEVPQNLSASRPQDRQFILSSKKLLLSDSGFYLCAWDRDYEQYFGPGTRLTVT.